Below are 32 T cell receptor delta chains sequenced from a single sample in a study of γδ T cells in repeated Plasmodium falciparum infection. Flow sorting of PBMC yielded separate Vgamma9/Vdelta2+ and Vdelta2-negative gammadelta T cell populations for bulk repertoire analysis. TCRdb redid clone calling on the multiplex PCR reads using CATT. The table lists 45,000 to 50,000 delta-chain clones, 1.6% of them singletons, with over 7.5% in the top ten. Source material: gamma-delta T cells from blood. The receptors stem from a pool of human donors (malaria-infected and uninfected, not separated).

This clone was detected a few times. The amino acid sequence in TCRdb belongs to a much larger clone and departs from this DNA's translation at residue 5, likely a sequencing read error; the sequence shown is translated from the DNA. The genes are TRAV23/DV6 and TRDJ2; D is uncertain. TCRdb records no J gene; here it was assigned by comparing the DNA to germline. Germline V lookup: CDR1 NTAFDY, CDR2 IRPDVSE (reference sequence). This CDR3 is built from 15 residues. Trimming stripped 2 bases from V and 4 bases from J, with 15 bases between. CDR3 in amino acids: CAARGYCNWTAQLFF. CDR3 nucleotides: TGTGCAGCAAGGGGGTACTGTAACTGGACAGCACAACTCTTCTTT.

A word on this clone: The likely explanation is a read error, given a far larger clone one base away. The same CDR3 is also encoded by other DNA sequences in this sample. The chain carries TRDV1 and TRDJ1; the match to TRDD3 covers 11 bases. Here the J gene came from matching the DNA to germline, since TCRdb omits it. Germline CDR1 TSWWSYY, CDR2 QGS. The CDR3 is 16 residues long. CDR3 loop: CALGELNWGITDKLIF. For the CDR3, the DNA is TGTGCCCTTGGGGAGCTCAACTGGGGGATAACCGATAAACTCATCTTT.

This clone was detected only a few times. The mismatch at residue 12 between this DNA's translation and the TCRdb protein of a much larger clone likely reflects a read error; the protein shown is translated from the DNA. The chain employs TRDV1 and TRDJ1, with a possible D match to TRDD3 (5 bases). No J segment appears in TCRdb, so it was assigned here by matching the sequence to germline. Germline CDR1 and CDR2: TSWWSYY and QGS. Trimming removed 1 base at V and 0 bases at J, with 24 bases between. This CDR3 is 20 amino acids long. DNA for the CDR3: TGTGCTCTTGGGGAACGAGACCGACTGTGGGATGCGTATGACACCGATAAACTCATCTTT. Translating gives CALGERDRLWDAYDTDKLIF.

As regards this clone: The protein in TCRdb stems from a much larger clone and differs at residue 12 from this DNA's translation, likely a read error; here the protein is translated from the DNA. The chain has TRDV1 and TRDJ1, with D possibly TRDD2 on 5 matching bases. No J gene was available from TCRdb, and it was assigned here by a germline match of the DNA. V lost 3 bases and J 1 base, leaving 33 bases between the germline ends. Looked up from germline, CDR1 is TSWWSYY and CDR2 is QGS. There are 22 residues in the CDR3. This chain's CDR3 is CALGDYHRPTYGWTGATDKLIF. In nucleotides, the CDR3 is TGTGCTCTTGGGGACTACCACCGCCCTACGTACGGTTGGACGGGCGCCACCGATAAACTCATCTTT.

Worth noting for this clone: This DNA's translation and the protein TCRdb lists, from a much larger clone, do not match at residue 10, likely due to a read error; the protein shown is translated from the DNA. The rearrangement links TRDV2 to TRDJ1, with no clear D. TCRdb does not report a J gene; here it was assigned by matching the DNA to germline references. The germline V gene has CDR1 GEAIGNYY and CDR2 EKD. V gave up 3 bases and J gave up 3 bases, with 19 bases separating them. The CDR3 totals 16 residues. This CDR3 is CACDQCRPSEPDKLIF. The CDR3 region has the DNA TGTGCCTGTGACCAATGCCGCCCCTCCGAGCCCGATAAACTCATCTTT.

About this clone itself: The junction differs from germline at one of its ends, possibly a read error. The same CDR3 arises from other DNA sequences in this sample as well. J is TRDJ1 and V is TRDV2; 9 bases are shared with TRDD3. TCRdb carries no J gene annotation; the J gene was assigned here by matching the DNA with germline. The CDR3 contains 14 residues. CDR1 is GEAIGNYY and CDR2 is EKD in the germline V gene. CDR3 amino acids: CAGWGIGYTDKLIF. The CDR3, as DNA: TGTGCCGGGTGGGGGATAGGATACACTGATAAACTCATCTTT.

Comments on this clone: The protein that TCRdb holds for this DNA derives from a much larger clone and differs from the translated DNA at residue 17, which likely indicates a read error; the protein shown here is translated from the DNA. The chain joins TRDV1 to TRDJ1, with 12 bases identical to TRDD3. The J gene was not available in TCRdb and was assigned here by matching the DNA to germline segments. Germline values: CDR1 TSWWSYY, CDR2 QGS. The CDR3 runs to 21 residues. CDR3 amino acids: CALGDRPSRHWGIPMAEKLIF. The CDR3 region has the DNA TGTGCTCTTGGGGACCGGCCTTCTCGCCACTGGGGGATACCCATGGCCGAAAAACTCATCTTT.

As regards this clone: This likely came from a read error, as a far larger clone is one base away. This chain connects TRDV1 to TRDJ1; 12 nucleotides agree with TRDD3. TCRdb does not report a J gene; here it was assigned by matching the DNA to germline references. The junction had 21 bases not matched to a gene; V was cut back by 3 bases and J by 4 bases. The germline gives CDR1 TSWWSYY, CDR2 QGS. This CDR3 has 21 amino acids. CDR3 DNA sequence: TGTGCTCTTGGGGATCCCATCCTTGCCGTACTGGGGGATACCTCGGGCGATAAACTCATCTTT. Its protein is CALGDPILAVLGDTSGDKLIF.

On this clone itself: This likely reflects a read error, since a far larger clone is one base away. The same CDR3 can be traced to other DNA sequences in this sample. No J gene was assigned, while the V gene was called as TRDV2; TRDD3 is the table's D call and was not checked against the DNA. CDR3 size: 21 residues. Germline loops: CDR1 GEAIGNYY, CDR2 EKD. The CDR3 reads CACESVLGDTRSSWDTRQMFF. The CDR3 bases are TGTGCCTGTGAGTCCGTACTGGGGGATACGCGTAGCTCCTGGGACACCCGACAGATGTTCTTC.

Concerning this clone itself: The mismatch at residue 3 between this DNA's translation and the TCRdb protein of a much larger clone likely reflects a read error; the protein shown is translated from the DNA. CDR3 sequence (DNA): TGTGCTCCTGGGGAACTAAACGTCTGGGGGTTCTACGATAAACTCATCTTT. Translating gives CAPGELNVWGFYDKLIF. This chain uses TRDV1 with TRDJ1; TRDD3 matches at 7 bases. TCRdb records no J gene; here it was assigned by comparing the DNA to germline. CDR1 and CDR2 (germline): TSWWSYY, QGS. The CDR3 contains 17 residues.

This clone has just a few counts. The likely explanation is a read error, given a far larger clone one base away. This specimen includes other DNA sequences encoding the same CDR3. The CDR3 sequence: CALGELVWGILLPNTDKLIF. The CDR3, as DNA: TGTGCTCTTGGGGAGTTGGTCTGGGGGATACTCCTCCCTAACACCGATAAACTCATCTTT. The rearrangement links TRDV1 to TRDJ1, with 11 positions matching TRDD3. Here the J gene came from matching the DNA to germline, since TCRdb omits it. V lost 3 bases to trimming and J lost 0 bases; unmatched junction nucleotides: 15. The CDR3 length is 20 residues. Germline V gene sequence: CDR1 TSWWSYY, CDR2 QGS.

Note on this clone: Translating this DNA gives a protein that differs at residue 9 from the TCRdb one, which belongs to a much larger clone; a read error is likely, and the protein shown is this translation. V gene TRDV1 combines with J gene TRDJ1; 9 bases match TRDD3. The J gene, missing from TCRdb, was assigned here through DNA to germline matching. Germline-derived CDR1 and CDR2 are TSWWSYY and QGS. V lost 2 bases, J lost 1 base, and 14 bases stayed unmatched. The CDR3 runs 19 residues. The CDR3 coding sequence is TGTGCTCTTGGGGAATTCGGCATTTCCTGGGGGATCTTCACCGATAAACTCATCTTT. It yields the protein CALGEFGISWGIFTDKLIF.

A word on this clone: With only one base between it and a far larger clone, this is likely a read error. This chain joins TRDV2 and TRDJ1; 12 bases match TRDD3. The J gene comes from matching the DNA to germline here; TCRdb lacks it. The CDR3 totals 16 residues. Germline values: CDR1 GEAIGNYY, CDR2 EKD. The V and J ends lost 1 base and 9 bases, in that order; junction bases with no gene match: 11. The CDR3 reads CACDTVELGDTAELIF. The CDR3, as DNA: TGTGCCTGTGACACAGTGGAACTGGGGGATACCGCGGAACTCATCTTT.

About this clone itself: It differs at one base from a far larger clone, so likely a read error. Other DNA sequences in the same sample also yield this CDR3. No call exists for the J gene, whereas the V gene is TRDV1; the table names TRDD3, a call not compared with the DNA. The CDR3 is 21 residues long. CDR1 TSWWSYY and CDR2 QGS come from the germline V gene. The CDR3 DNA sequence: TGTGCTCTTGGGTCCCCTCCAGGGAAATACGGTTCTGGGGCCGACACCGATAAGCTCATCTTT. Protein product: CALGSPPGKYGSGADTDKLIF.

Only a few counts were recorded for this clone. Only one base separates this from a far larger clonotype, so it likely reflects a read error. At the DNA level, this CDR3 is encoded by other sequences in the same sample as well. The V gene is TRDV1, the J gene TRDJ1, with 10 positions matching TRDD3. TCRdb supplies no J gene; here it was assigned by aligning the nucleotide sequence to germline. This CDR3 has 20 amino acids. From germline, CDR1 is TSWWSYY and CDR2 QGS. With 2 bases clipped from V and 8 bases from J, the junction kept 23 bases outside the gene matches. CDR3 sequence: CALGENSCGLLLWGIQKLIF. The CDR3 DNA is TGTGCTCTTGGGGAAAATTCCTGCGGCCTTCTTCTGTGGGGGATACAGAAACTCATCTTT.

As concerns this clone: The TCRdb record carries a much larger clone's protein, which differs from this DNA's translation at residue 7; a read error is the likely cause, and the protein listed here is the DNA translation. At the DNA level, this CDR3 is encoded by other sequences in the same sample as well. The CDR3 nucleotides are TGTGCCTGTGACACCGTGCGACAGCCAGACCACACCGATAAACTCATCTTT. Protein: CACDTVRQPDHTDKLIF. The V gene is TRDV2, the J gene TRDJ1; D is unresolved. No J segment appears in TCRdb, so it was assigned here by matching the sequence to germline. There are 17 residues in the CDR3. V lost 0 bases, J lost 0 bases, and 16 bases lay in between. Germline lookup yields CDR1 GEAIGNYY and CDR2 EKD.

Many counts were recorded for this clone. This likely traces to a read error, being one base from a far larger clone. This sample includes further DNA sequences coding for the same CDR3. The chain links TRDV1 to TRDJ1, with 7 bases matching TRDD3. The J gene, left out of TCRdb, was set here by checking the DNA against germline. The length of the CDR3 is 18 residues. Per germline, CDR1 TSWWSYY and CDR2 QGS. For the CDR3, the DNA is TGTGCCCTTGGGAGTGCCTCCCTACTGGGGAAAGGAACCGATAAACTCATCTTT. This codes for CALGSASLLGKGTDKLIF.

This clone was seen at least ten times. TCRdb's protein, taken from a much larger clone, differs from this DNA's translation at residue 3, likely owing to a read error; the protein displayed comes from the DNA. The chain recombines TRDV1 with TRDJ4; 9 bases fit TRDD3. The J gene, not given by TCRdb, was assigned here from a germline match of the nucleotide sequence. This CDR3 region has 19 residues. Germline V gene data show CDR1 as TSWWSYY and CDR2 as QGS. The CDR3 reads CAFGVSFPPRTGGDRPLIF. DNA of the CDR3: TGTGCTTTTGGGGTGAGCTTCCCACCCCGTACTGGGGGAGACAGACCCCTGATCTTT.

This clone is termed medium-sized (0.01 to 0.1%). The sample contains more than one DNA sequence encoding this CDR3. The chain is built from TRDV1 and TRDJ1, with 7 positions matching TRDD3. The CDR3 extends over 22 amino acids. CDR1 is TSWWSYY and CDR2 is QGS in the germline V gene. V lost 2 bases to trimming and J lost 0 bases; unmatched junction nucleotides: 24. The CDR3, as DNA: TGTGCTCTTGGGGAAACCGGCTTCCCACCGACTAGGGGGATTTCGTACACCGATAAACTCATCTTT. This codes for CALGETGFPPTRGISYTDKLIF.

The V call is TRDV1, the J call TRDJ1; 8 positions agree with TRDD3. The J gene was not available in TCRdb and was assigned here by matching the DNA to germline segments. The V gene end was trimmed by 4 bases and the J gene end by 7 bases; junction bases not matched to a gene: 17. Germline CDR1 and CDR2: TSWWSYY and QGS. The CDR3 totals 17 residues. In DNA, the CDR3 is TGTGCTCTTGGGGGACCTACACTTACTGGGGGCCAAATTAAACTCATCTTT. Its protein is CALGGPTLTGGQIKLIF.

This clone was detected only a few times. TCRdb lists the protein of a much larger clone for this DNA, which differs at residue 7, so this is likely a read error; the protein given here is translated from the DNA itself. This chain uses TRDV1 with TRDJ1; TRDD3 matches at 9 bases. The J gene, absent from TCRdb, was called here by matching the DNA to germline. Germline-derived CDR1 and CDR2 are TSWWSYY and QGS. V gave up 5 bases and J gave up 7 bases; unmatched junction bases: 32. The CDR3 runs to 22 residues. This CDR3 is CALGIRDVRPTLLGDLRGKLIF. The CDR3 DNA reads TGTGCTCTTGGGATTCGCGACGTCCGTCCTACCTTACTGGGGGACCTAAGAGGTAAACTCATCTTT.

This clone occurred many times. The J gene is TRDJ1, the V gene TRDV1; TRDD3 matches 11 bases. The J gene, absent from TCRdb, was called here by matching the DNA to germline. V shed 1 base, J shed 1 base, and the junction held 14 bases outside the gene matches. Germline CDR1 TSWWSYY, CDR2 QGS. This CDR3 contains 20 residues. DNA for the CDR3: TGTGCTCTTGGGGAACAGCGAAACCTACTGCTGGGGGATACCACCGATAAACTCATCTTT. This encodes CALGEQRNLLLGDTTDKLIF.

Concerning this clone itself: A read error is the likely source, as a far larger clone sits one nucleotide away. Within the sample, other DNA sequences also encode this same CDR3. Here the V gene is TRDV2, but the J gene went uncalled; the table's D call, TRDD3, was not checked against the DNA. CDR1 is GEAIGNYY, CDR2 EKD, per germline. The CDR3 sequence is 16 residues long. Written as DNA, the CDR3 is TGTGCCTGTGACCCACTGGGGGATAGAGGGGCCGATAAACTCATCTTC. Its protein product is CACDPLGDRGADKLIF.

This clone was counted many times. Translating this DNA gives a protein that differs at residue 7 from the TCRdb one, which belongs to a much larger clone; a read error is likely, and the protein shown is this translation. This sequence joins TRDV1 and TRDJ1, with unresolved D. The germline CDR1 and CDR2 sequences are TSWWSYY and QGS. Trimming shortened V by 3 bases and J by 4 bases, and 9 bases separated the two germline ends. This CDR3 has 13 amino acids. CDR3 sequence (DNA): TGTGCTCTTGGGGACTCCCATCTCGATAAACTCATCTTT. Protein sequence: CALGDSHLDKLIF.

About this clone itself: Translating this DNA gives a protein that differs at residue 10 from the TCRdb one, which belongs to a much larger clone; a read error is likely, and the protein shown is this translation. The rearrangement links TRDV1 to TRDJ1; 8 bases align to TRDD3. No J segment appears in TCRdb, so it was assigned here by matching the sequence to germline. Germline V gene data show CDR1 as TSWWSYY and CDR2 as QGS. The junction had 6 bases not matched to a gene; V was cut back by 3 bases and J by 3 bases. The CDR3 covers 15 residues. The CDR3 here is CALGEHLGDADKLIF. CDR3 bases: TGTGCTCTTGGGGAGCATCTGGGGGACGCCGATAAACTCATCTTT.

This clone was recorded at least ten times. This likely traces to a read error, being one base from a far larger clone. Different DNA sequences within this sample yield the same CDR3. This chain's CDR3 is CALGEELGDELIF. CDR3 in DNA: TGTGCTCTTGGGGAAGAGCTGGGGGATGAACTCATCTTT. J is TRDJ1 and V is TRDV1; the match to TRDD3 covers 9 bases. CDR3 length equals 13 residues. Unmatched junction bases numbered 4, after V lost 2 bases and J lost 9 bases. Germline CDR1 TSWWSYY, CDR2 QGS.

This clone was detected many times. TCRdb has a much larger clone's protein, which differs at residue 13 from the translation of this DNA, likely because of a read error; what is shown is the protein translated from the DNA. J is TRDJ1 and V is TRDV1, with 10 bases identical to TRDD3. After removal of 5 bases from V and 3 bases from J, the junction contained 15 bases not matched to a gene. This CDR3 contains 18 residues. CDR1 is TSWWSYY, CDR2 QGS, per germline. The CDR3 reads CALGTHLGDKYNADKLIF. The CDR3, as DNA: TGTGCTCTTGGGACCCACCTGGGGGATAAGTATAACGCCGATAAACTCATCTTT.

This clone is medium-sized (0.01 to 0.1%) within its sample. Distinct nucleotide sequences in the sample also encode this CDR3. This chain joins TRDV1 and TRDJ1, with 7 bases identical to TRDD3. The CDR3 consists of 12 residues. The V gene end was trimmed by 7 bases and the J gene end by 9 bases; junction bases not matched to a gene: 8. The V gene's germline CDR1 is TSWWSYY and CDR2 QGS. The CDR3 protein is CALVSVDTELIF. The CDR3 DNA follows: TGTGCTCTTGTATCAGTGGATACGGAACTCATCTTT.

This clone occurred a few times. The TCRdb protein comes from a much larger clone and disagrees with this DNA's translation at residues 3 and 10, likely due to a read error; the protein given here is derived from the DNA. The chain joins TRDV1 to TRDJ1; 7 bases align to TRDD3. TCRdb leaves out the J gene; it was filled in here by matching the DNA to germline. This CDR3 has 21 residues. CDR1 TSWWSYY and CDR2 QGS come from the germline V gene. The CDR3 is CAPGDPPLGAGRIREPDKLIF. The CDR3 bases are TGTGCTCCTGGGGATCCTCCCCTGGGGGCGGGGCGGATACGGGAACCCGATAAACTCATCTTT.

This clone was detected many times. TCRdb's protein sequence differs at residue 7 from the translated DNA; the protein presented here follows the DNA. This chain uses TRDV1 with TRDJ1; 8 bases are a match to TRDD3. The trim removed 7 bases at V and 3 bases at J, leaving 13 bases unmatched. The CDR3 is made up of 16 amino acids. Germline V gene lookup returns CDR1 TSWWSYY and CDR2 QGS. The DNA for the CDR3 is TGTGCTCTTGCACACTGGGGGCCTCATGACCCCGATAAACTCATCTTT. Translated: CALAHWGPHDPDKLIF.

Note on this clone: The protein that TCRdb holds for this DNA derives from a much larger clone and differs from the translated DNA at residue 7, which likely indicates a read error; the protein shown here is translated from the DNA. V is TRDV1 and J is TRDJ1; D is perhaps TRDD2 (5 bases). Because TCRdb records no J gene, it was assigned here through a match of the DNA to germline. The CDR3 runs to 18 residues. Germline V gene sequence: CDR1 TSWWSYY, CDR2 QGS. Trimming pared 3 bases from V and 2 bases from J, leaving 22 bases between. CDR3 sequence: CALGELWSPTPGTDKLIF. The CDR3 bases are TGTGCTCTTGGGGAGCTTTGGTCCCCTACTCCGGGTACCGATAAACTCATCTTT.

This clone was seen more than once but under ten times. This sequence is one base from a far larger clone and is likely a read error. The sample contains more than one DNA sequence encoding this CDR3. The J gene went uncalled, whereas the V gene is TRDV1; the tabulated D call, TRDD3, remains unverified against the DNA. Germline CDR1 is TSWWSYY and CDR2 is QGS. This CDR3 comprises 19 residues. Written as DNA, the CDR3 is TGTGCTCTTGGGGGGGGCGTCCTCAGGATACGCTCGTACACCGATAAACTAATCTTT. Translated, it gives CALGGGVLRIRSYTDKLIF.